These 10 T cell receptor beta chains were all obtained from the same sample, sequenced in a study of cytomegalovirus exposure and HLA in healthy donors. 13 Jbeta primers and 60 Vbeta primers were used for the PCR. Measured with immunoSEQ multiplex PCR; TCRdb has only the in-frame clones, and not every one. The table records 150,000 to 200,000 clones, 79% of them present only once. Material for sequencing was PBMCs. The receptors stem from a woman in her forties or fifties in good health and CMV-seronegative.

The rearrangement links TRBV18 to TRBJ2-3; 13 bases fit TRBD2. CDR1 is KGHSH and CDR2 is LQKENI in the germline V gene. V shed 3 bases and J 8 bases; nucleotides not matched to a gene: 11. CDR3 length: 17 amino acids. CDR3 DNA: TGTGCCAGCTCACCTCCACGGACTAGCGGGGGCCCCGGTACGCAGTATTTT. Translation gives CASSPPRTSGGPGTQYF. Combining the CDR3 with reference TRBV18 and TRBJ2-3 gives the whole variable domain NAGVMQNPRHLVRRRGQEARLRCSPMKGHSHVYWYRQLPEEGLKFMVYLQKENIIDESGMPKERFSAEFPKEGPSILRIQQVVRGDSAAYFCASSPPRTSGGPGTQYFGPGTRLTVL.

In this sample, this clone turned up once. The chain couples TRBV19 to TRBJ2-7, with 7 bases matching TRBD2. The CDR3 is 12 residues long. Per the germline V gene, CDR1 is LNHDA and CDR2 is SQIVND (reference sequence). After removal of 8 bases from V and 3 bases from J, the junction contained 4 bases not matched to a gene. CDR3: CASGRGDYEQYF. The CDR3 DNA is TGTGCCAGTGGGAGGGGTGACTACGAGCAGTACTTC.

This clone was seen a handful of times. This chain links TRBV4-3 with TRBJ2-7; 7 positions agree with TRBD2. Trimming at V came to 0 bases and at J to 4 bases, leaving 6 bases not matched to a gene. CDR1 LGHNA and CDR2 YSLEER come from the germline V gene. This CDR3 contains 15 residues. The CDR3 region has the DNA TGCGCCAGCAGCCAAGATGAATCTAGCGGTTACGAGCAGTACTTC. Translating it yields CASSQDESSGYEQYF.

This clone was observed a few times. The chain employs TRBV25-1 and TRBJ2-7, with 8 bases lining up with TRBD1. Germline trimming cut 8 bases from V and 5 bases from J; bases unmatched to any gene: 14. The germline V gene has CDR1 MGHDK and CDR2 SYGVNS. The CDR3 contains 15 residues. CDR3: CASEEARQGAHEQYF. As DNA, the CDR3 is TGTGCCAGCGAAGAAGCGCGCCAGGGGGCCCACGAGCAGTACTTC.

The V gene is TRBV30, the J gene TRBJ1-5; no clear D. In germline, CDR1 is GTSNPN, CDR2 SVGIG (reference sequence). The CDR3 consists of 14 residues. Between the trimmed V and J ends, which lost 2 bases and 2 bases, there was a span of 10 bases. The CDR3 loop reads CAWSPGRGNQPQHF. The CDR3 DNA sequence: TGTGCCTGGAGTCCCGGGAGGGGCAATCAGCCCCAGCATTTT.

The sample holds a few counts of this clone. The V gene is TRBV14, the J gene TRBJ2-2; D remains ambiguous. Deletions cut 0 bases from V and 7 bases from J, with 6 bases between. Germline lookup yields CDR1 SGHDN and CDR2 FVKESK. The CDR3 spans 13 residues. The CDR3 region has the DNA TGTGCCAGCAGCCAAGATCTAGGCGGGGAGCTGTTTTTT. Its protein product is CASSQDLGGELFF.

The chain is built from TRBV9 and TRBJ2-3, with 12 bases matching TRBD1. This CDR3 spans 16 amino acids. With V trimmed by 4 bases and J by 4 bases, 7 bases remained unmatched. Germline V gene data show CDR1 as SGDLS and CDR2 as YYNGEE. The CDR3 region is CASSTRDRGLADTQYF. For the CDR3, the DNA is TGTGCCAGCAGCACCCGGGACAGGGGGCTTGCAGATACGCAGTATTTT.

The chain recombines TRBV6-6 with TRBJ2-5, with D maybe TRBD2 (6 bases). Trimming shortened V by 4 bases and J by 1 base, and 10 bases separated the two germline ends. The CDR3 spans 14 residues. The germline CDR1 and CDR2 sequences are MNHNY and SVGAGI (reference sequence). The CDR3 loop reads CASSLGGPQETQYF. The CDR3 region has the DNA TGTGCCAGCAGTTTGGGGGGTCCCCAAGAGACCCAGTACTTC.

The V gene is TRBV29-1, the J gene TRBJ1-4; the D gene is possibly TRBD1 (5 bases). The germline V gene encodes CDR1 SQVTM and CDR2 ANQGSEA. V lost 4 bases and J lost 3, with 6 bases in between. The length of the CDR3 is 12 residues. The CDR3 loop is CSVGQPNEKLFF. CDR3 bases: TGCAGCGTTGGACAGCCTAATGAAAAACTGTTTTTT. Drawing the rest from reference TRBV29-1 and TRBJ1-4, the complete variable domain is SAVISQKPSRDICQRGTSLTIQCQVDSQVTMMFWYRQQPGQSLTLIATANQGSEATYESGFVIDKFPISRPNLTFSTLTVSNMSPEDSSIYLCSVGQPNEKLFFGSGTQLSVL.

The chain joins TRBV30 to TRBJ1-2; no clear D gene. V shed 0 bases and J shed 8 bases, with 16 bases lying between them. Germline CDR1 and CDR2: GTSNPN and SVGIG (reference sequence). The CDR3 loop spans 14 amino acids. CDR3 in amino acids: CAWSVLGQYSGYTF. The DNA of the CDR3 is TGTGCCTGGAGTGTACTAGGGCAATATAGCGGCTACACCTTC.